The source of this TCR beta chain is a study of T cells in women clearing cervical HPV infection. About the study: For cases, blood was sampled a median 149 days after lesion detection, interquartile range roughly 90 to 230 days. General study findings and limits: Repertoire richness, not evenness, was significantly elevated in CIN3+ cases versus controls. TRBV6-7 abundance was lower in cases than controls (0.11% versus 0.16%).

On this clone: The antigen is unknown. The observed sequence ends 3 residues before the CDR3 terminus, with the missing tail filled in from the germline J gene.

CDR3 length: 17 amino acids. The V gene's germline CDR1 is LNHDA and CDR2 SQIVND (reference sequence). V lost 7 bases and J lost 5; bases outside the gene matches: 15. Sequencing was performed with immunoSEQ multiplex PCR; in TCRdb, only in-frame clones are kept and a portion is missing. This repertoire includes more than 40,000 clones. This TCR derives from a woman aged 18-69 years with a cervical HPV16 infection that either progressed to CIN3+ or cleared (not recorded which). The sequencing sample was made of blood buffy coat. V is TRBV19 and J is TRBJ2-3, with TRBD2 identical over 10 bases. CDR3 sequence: CASKPPGAGGRGDTQYF. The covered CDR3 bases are TGTGCCAGTAAACCCCCAGGAGCGGGGGGGCGCGGAGATACG.